The rows below give T cell receptor beta chains drawn from one sample of a study of molecular identifiers for immune sequencing clone quantification. Via MiXCR, TCRdb re-called the PCR reads, giving one row per CDR3 protein. There are 70,000 to 95,000 distinct CDR3 sequences in the sample; under 20% occur only once, and around 0.91% lies in the top ten. The sample comprised naive CD8+ T cells from blood, with Jurkat cell RNA spiked in. The receptor set was obtained from a human donor in good health. Some libraries in this study had Jurkat cell RNA spiked in. CDR3s include the opening cysteine and the closing phenylalanine or tryptophan. A D gene is named only where the DNA matches it firmly. The listing skips clone size in some rows; elsewhere it reads once, few, many or a size class.

d_call,j_call,clone_size,v_call,cdr3_aa,cdr3_nt
TRBD2,TRBJ2-7,NA,TRBV25-1,CASSESGTSGRNWYF,TGTGCCAGCAGTGAATCAGGGACTAGCGGGAGAAATTGGTACTTC
NA,TRBJ2-3,many,TRBV7-9,CASSLVPSNTDTQYF,TGTGCCAGCAGCTTAGTACCGTCGAACACAGATACGCAGTATTTT
TRBD1,TRBJ1-5,many,TRBV19,CASSPQGLGQVVQPQHF,TGTGCCAGTAGTCCCCAGGGTCTCGGACAGGTGGTGCAGCCCCAGCATTTT
TRBD1,TRBJ1-5,NA,TRBV30,CAWSWGQGGDQPQHF,TGTGCCTGGAGTTGGGGCCAGGGGGGTGATCAGCCCCAGCATTTT
TRBD2,TRBJ2-2,many,TRBV7-3,CASSLSAGGPGELFF,TGTGCCAGCAGCCTTAGTGCGGGAGGGCCCGGGGAGCTGTTTTTT
NA,TRBJ1-4,many,TRBV6-2/TRBV6-3,CASSYSADEKLFF,TGTGCCAGCAGTTACTCCGCGGATGAAAAACTGTTTTTT
NA,TRBJ2-1,many,TRBV27,CASSLSAGIHEQFF,TGTGCCAGCAGTTTATCTGCAGGGATTCATGAGCAGTTCTTC
TRBD2,TRBJ2-2,many,TRBV24-1,CATSDTAGVYTGELFF,TGTGCCACCAGTGATACAGCGGGAGTGTACACCGGGGAGCTGTTTTTT
NA,TRBJ1-5,many,TRBV4-1,CASSQEIFPGGENQPQHF,TGCGCCAGCAGCCAAGAAATATTCCCCGGAGGGGAAAATCAGCCCCAGCATTTT
TRBD2,TRBJ2-3,NA,TRBV28,CASSLSGLAADTQYF,TGTGCCAGCAGTTTAAGTGGACTAGCGGCAGATACGCAGTATTTT
NA,TRBJ2-7,few,TRBV7-9,CASSSSEGPQGGGEQYF,TGTGCCAGCAGCTCGAGCGAGGGACCCCAAGGGGGAGGCGAGCAGTACTTC
TRBD2,TRBJ2-3,NA,TRBV20-1,CSASPRLALTDTQYF,TGCAGTGCTAGCCCAAGACTAGCCCTCACAGATACGCAGTATTTT
NA,TRBJ2-5,many,TRBV9,CASSVGRALQETQYF,TGTGCCAGCAGCGTAGGGCGGGCACTCCAAGAGACCCAGTACTTC
NA,TRBJ2-2,many,TRBV3-1,CASSQDGDAVAGELFF,TGTGCCAGCAGCCAAGATGGGGATGCGGTCGCCGGGGAGCTGTTTTTT
NA,TRBJ2-7,many,TRBV7-9,CASSLKGSQEQYF,TGTGCCAGCAGCTTAAAGGGCAGCCAGGAGCAGTACTTC
NA,TRBJ2-1,many,TRBV28,CASSNRAWTYNEQFF,TGTGCCAGCAGCAACAGGGCTTGGACCTACAATGAGCAGTTCTTC
TRBD1,TRBJ2-7,many,TRBV6-1,CASSEGQGNYEQYF,TGTGCCAGCAGTGAAGGACAGGGGAATTACGAGCAGTACTTC
TRBD2,TRBJ2-1,many,TRBV29-1,CSVAGAVSDSYNEQFF,TGCAGCGTAGCGGGGGCTGTAAGTGACTCCTACAATGAGCAGTTCTTC
NA,TRBJ1-1,many,TRBV7-2,CASSLDAGGGTEAFF,TGTGCCAGCAGCTTAGATGCCGGGGGTGGCACTGAAGCTTTCTTT
NA,TRBJ2-1,NA,TRBV6-5,CASSYRVLRGLSNEQFF,TGTGCCAGCAGTTACCGAGTACTACGGGGGCTGTCGAATGAGCAGTTCTTC
TRBD2,TRBJ2-3,many,TRBV4-3,CASSQGEGFTDTQYF,TGCGCCAGCAGCCAAGGGGAGGGTTTCACAGATACGCAGTATTTT
NA,TRBJ2-3,many,TRBV7-9,CASWNSLSTDTQYF,TGTGCCAGCTGGAATAGCTTAAGCACAGATACGCAGTATTTT
NA,TRBJ1-4,many,TRBV12-3/TRBV12-4,CASSGTTNEKLFF,TGTGCCAGCTCTGGGACAACTAATGAAAAACTGTTTTTT
TRBD2,TRBJ2-3,many,TRBV7-3,CASSPFGTSSADTQYF,TGTGCCAGCAGCCCTTTCGGGACTAGCTCGGCGGATACGCAGTATTTT
TRBD2,TRBJ2-4,many,TRBV6-8,CASRAGLAGENIQYF,TGTGCCAGCAGGGCCGGACTAGCGGGAGAGAACATTCAGTACTTC
TRBD2,TRBJ2-3,many,TRBV7-2,CASSAGLASTDTQYF,TGTGCCAGCAGCGCGGGACTAGCGAGCACAGATACGCAGTATTTT
NA,TRBJ2-7,many,TRBV4-1,CASSQIGGSEQYF,TGCGCCAGCAGCCAAATAGGGGGATCCGAGCAGTACTTC
NA,TRBJ1-5,many,TRBV2,CASSEALGGRAPQHF,TGTGCCAGCAGTGAAGCGCTGGGGGGCCGGGCGCCCCAGCATTTT
TRBD2,TRBJ2-1,many,TRBV4-3,CASSHLAGAYNEQFF,TGCGCCAGCAGCCATCTAGCGGGAGCCTACAATGAGCAGTTCTTC
TRBD1,TRBJ1-1,many,TRBV6-2/TRBV6-3,CASSYKDRGYTEAFF,TGTGCCAGCAGTTACAAGGACAGGGGGTACACTGAAGCTTTCTTT
TRBD2,TRBJ2-3,NA,TRBV19,CASSTPWRGADTQYF,TGTGCCAGTAGTACCCCTTGGCGGGGGGCGGATACGCAGTATTTT
TRBD1,TRBJ2-5,many,TRBV19,CASSISYGQGATQYF,TGTGCCAGTAGTATATCCTACGGACAGGGGGCGACCCAGTACTTC
NA,TRBJ2-2,many,TRBV13,CASSLKGIDTGELFF,TGTGCCAGCAGCTTAAAAGGGATCGACACCGGGGAGCTGTTTTTT
TRBD2,TRBJ2-5,many,TRBV4-1,CASSQDPLGGYQETQYF,TGCGCCAGCAGCCAAGATCCATTGGGAGGGTACCAAGAGACCCAGTACTTC
NA,TRBJ2-5,many,TRBV18,CASSPNPGHASNGGTQYF,TGTGCCAGCTCACCAAATCCGGGACACGCTTCGAATGGGGGGACCCAGTACTTC
NA,TRBJ2-3,NA,TRBV21-1,CASGKYIRQAAQYF,TGTGCCAGCGGCAAGTACATCAGGCAGGCGGCGCAGTATTTT